This TCR beta chain was sequenced in a study of blood T cells in healthy people across ages. For the second PCR, which ran for about 7 to 11 cycles, a sample-barcoded 5' primer and a J-beta primer mix were used. MiXCR was run by TCRdb on the 5' RACE reads, yielding one entry per CDR3 protein. This table holds about 720,000 distinct CDR3 sequences, more than 20% found once. V was trimmed by 0 bases and J by 2 bases, leaving 4 bases between them. The CDR3 loop spans 12 amino acids. The V gene's germline CDR1 is DFQATT and CDR2 SNEGSKA (reference sequence). These sequences were also reported in another study, on T cells of mothers and their children.

Sequenced sample: blood. The chain carries TRBV20-1 and TRBJ1-2; D is undetermined. This TCR was sampled from a boy younger than 18 in good health. This CDR3 is CSARDANYGYTF. In DNA form, the CDR3 reads TGCAGTGCTAGAGATGCCAACTATGGCTACACCTTC.